The rows below give T cell receptor beta chains drawn from one sample of a study of T cells after posttransplantation cyclophosphamide. Here immunoSEQ multiplex PCR was the method, and the copy in TCRdb shows in-frame clones only, minus some. The sample records 9,000 to 15,000 clones, roughly 2% being singletons. Sequencing used PBMCs, obtained after allogeneic stem cell transplant with posttransplant cyclophosphamide. All receptors derive from a young adult male patient who received an allogeneic stem cell transplant from a related donor, was CMV-positive, and had no GVHD. T cells may partly derive from the graft donor. CDR3s include the opening cysteine and the closing phenylalanine or tryptophan. The D gene is left open where the match is weak. For some rows the clone size is stated as once, few or many, or as a class when expanded; others skip it.

D,size,V,J,DNA,CDR3
NA,NA,TRBV7-9,TRBJ2-3,TGTGCCAGCAGCCGACTGGGCGGGGTTATCACAGATACGCAGTATTTT,CASSRLGGVITDTQYF
TRBD1,NA,TRBV19,TRBJ2-5,TGTGCCAGTAACTCCGGGACAGGGTTTATGGAGACCCAGTACTTC,CASNSGTGFMETQYF
TRBD1,few,TRBV2,TRBJ1-5,TGTGCCAGCAGGGGGGGACAGGGTGGCAATCAGCCCCAGCATTTT,CASRGGQGGNQPQHF
NA,NA,TRBV6-1,TRBJ1-5,TGTGCCAGCAGTGACGGGAATCAGCCCCAGCATTTT,CASSDGNQPQHF
NA,few,TRBV2,TRBJ2-5,TGTGCCACCAAAATCCAAGAGACCCAGTACTTC,CATKIQETQYF
TRBD1,few,TRBV18,TRBJ2-7,TGTGCCAGCTCACCGGGACAGACTTACGAGCAGTACTTC,CASSPGQTYEQYF
NA,few,TRBV7-2,TRBJ2-7,TGTGCCAGCAGCTTATTTAGTAGCGTTCGGTGGCGTGGCGAGCAGTACTTC,CASSLFSSVRWRGEQYF
NA,NA,TRBV6-6,TRBJ2-7,TGTGCCAGCAGTTACTCCAAAGGGGGTTTCGAGCAGTACTTC,CASSYSKGGFEQYF
TRBD1,NA,TRBV5-1,TRBJ2-6,TGCGCCAGCAGCGCTCCGGGACAGCTTAACTCTGGGGCCAACGTCCTGACTTTC,CASSAPGQLNSGANVLTF
TRBD1,medium-sized,TRBV19,TRBJ1-1,TGTGCCAGTAGTCTGAACAGGGGAGCTTTCTTT,CASSLNRGAFF
NA,NA,TRBV5-6,TRBJ2-1,TGTGCCAGCAGCGATATCGTGGCGGACTACAATGAGCAGTTCTTC,CASSDIVADYNEQFF
NA,few,TRBV27,TRBJ2-2,TGTGCCAGCAAAGGGAACAGGGATTGGGCCGGGGAGCTGTTTTTT,CASKGNRDWAGELFF
TRBD1,few,TRBV6-5,TRBJ2-5,TGTCCCGGGGACAGGGGGCGCCGTGGGGCCCAGTACTTC,CPGDRGRRGAQYF
TRBD1,few,TRBV27,TRBJ1-3,TGTGCCAGCAGTTTAACCCCCCCAGGGGGCGGGGGAAACACCATATATTTT,CASSLTPPGGGGNTIYF
TRBD2,NA,TRBV11-3,TRBJ2-3,TGTGCCAGCAGGGGACTAGCGGAAGATACGCAGTATTTT,CASRGLAEDTQYF
TRBD2,few,TRBV5-4,TRBJ2-3,TGTGCCAGCAGCTTGGTACGGCTAGCGGGAGTGGCGACAGATACGCAGTATTTT,CASSLVRLAGVATDTQYF
TRBD2,few,TRBV5-4,TRBJ2-7,TGTGCCAGCAGCTTCGGTCTAGCGGCTTACGAGCAGTACTTC,CASSFGLAAYEQYF
NA,few,TRBV5-5,TRBJ1-1,TGTGCCAGCAGCGGAGAGTTTGCGACCACTGAAGCTTTCTTT,CASSGEFATTEAFF
TRBD2,NA,TRBV7-2,TRBJ2-1,TGTGCCAGCAGCCAACTTCCCCTAGCGGGAGTTAATAATGAGCAGTTCTTC,CASSQLPLAGVNNEQFF
TRBD2,NA,TRBV7-2,TRBJ2-7,TGTGCCAGCAGTTTTCAGGGACTAGCGGGAGGAGAGCAGTACTTC,CASSFQGLAGGEQYF
NA,NA,TRBV4-3,TRBJ2-1,TGCGCCAGCAGCCCTGGAGTGGGGTACCCGGGACTGACGCCCTACAATGAGCAGTTCTTC,CASSPGVGYPGLTPYNEQFF
TRBD2,few,TRBV10-3,TRBJ2-7,TGTGCCATCAGTGAGTCGGCTAGCGGGAGTCGGGACGAGCAGTACTTC,CAISESASGSRDEQYF
NA,NA,TRBV28,TRBJ1-1,TGTGCCAGCAGTCGTGCTACAGGGTGGACTGAAGCTTTCTTT,CASSRATGWTEAFF
TRBD1,few,TRBV27,TRBJ2-1,TGTGCCAGCAGTGCGACAGGGATGAAGCAGTTCTTC,CASSATGMKQFF
NA,few,TRBV4-3,TRBJ2-3,TGCGCCAGCAGCCAAGATTGGCCCTTTAGCACAGATACGCAGTATTTT,CASSQDWPFSTDTQYF
TRBD1,few,TRBV2,TRBJ2-4,TGTGCCAGCGGGACAGGAGGAGCCAAAAACATTCAGTACTTC,CASGTGGAKNIQYF
TRBD2,few,TRBV7-3,TRBJ2-2,TGTGCCAGCAGCTTAATCCGCCCGGGGGGGCCGGGCACCGGGGAGCTGTTTTTT,CASSLIRPGGPGTGELFF
NA,NA,TRBV18,TRBJ2-7,TGTGCCAGCTCACCCACCAAGGGGGGGATTGGCGAGCAATACTTC,CASSPTKGGIGEQYF
NA,few,TRBV6-5,TRBJ1-6,TGTGCCAGCAGCACCATCCCAGGTGCGGGGCCCCTCCACTTT,CASSTIPGAGPLHF
TRBD2,NA,TRBV29-1,TRBJ2-7,TGCAGCGTTGAAGGGTCAGGGACTAGCGGGGGGTTCGCCGTAAGGGAGCAGTACTTC,CSVEGSGTSGGFAVREQYF
NA,NA,TRBV6-1,TRBJ2-7,TGTGCCAGCAGTGAATGGTGGGACAAAGGCTACGAGCAGTACTTC,CASSEWWDKGYEQYF
TRBD2,NA,TRBV19,TRBJ2-5,TGTGCCAGTAGTATGGGCGGGGGACCGGGGACCCAGTACTTC,CASSMGGGPGTQYF
NA,few,TRBV27,TRBJ2-7,TGTGCCGTACGTGGGGGCTACTCCTACGAGCAGTACTTC,CAVRGGYSYEQYF
NA,NA,TRBV7-2,TRBJ2-1,TGTGCCAGCAGCCCCCCTCGCGGATACAATGAGCAGTTCTTC,CASSPPRGYNEQFF
TRBD1,NA,TRBV6-5,TRBJ1-5,TGTGCCAGCAGTCTACAGGGGACGGGGCAGCCCCAGCATTTT,CASSLQGTGQPQHF
NA,NA,TRBV4-1,TRBJ2-7,TGCGCCAGCAGCCAAGAAAGGGGAGGGGGTGTTCCAAGTTACGAGCAGTACTTC,CASSQERGGGVPSYEQYF
NA,medium-sized,TRBV6-4,TRBJ2-3,TGTGCCAGCAGGACTAATCTAGCCGATACGCAGTATTTT,CASRTNLADTQYF
TRBD2,NA,TRBV5-1,TRBJ2-2,TGCGCCAGCTATTCGGGACTAGCGATTACCGGGGAGCTGTTTTTT,CASYSGLAITGELFF
NA,few,TRBV7-9,TRBJ2-3,TGTGCCAGCAGCTTAAATCATGAGGGAGATACGCAGTATTTT,CASSLNHEGDTQYF
TRBD2,NA,TRBV5-6,TRBJ2-5,TGTGCCAGCAGCCCTCGGACTAGCGGGGGACCAAATCAAGAGACCCAGTACTTC,CASSPRTSGGPNQETQYF
NA,few,TRBV21-1,TRBJ2-5,TGTGCCAGCAGCGGCCGAACCGACGACTTTCTGGAGACCCAGTACTTC,CASSGRTDDFLETQYF
NA,once,TRBV5-4,TRBJ2-1,TGTGCCGGCAGCTTGACTTACTACAATGAGCAGTTCTTC,CAGSLTYYNEQFF